A single sample is the source of the 28 T cell receptor beta chains below, sequenced in a study of monozygotic twins with inflammatory bowel disease. Using the 5' RACE reads, TCRdb records one entry per CDR3 protein without DNA. The table lists more than 110,000 distinct CDR3 sequences, with 1.2% in the top ten. Material for sequencing was blood. All receptors derive from a human donor with ulcerative colitis or Crohn's disease, or a healthy co-twin of an affected twin (not recorded which).

The chain links TRBV6-2 or TRBV6-3 to TRBJ2-2; TCRdb lists TRBD1, though no DNA is available to test this call. CDR3 length: 15 amino acids. The V gene's germline CDR1 is MNHEY and CDR2 SVGEGT. CDR3 residues: CASSPRGRGSGELFF.

This sequence joins TRBV14 and TRBJ2-5; with no DNA, the TCRdb D assignment of TRBD2 cannot be verified. Looked up from germline, CDR1 is SGHDN and CDR2 is FVKESK. The CDR3 runs 17 residues. The CDR3 spells CASSQTSGLAGVETQYF.

This rearrangement joins TRBV29-1 to TRBJ2-2; TCRdb's D call, TRBD1, is unchecked because there is no DNA. Germline assignment: CDR1 SQVTM and CDR2 ANQGSEA. The CDR3 sequence is 16 residues long. The CDR3 here is CSVPGTPDTLTGELFF.

CDR3 region: CASSPLTGTGGDYGYTF. V and J are TRBV18 and TRBJ1-2; TCRdb designates TRBD1, a call that cannot be tested without DNA. The CDR3 runs 17 residues. Germline V gives CDR1 KGHSH, CDR2 LQKENI.

The chain is built from TRBV12-3 or TRBV12-4 and TRBJ1-2; TCRdb's D call of TRBD1 is untestable without DNA. CDR3 length equals 16 residues. The CDR3: CASSLEGGPAVYGYTF.

The rearrangement uses TRBV4-2 and TRBJ2-7; TCRdb proposes TRBD1, but this gene call is untestable without DNA. CDR1 is LGHNA, CDR2 YNFKEQ, per germline. The CDR3 extends over 15 amino acids. CDR3 sequence reads: CASSPTGTPFYEQYF.

The chain carries TRBV2 and TRBJ2-5; TCRdb's assignment of TRBD1 cannot be checked, as there is no DNA. Germline CDR1 SNHLY, CDR2 FYNNEI. CDR3 length equals 13 residues. This chain's CDR3 is CASLQGYQETQYF.

This chain connects TRBV11-2 to TRBJ2-2. This CDR3 is built from 16 residues. CDR1 and CDR2 (germline): SGHAT, FQNNGV. Here the CDR3 reads CASSPIGLRNTGELFF.

This chain joins TRBV5-1 and TRBJ2-7; TCRdb's D gene call, TRBD1, goes unchecked for lack of DNA. The CDR3 consists of 14 residues. CDR1 and CDR2 from the germline V gene are SGHRS and YFSETQ. This CDR3 is CASSLTWARDEQYF.

V is TRBV5-1 and J is TRBJ2-2; TCRdb picks TRBD1, but there is no DNA to check that call. Per germline, CDR1 SGHRS and CDR2 YFSETQ. This CDR3 is built from 15 residues. The CDR3 is CASSPSFAPTGELFF.

The genes are TRBV3-1 and TRBJ2-1. From germline, CDR1 is LGHDT and CDR2 YNNKEL (reference sequence). The CDR3 covers 11 residues. CDR3: CASTLNNEQFF.

The V gene is TRBV28, the J gene TRBJ1-4. The CDR3 has 14 residues. CDR1 is MDHEN, CDR2 SYDVKM, per germline. The CDR3 spells CASSLPAGNEKLFF.

The chain links TRBV5-1 to TRBJ1-5; TCRdb picks TRBD1, but there is no DNA to check that call. The CDR3 totals 13 residues. CDR1 SGHRS and CDR2 YFSETQ come from the germline V gene. CDR3 sequence: CASRAGSNQPQHF. The full variable domain, with the rest looked up from reference TRBV5-1 and TRBJ1-5, is KAGVTQTPRYLIKTRGQQVTLSCSPISGHRSVSWYQQTPGQGLQFLFEYFSETQRNKGNFPGRFSGRQFSNSRSEMNVSTLELGDSALYLCASRAGSNQPQHFGDGTRLSIL.

This sequence joins TRBV24-1 and TRBJ2-3; no DNA is available, so the TRBD2 call from TCRdb remains unchecked. This CDR3 spans 17 amino acids. Germline lookup yields CDR1 KGHDR and CDR2 SFDVKD. CDR3 sequence: CATSDPGLAGEADTQYF.

The J gene is TRBJ2-7, the V gene TRBV29-1; the TRBD2 assignment by TCRdb is unverifiable without DNA. CDR3 size: 16 residues. Germline V gene data show CDR1 as SQVTM and CDR2 as ANQGSEA. CDR3 protein: CSVPRGTSGGRYEQYF.

V is TRBV10-3 and J is TRBJ2-7; TCRdb's D call, TRBD2, is unchecked because there is no DNA. The CDR3 has 17 residues. Looked up from germline, CDR1 is ENHRY and CDR2 is SYGVKD. CDR3 in amino acids: CAISEQASGDFSYEQYF.

The gene calls are TRBV27 and TRBJ1-1; TCRdb lists TRBD1, though no DNA is available to test this call. The CDR3 is 15 residues long. Germline lookup yields CDR1 MNHEY and CDR2 SMNVEV (reference sequence). The CDR3 loop reads CASSSLIPGETEAFF.

The chain employs TRBV6-1 and TRBJ2-1; TCRdb calls TRBD2, which cannot be checked without DNA. CDR3 length: 16 residues. The V gene's germline CDR1 is MNHNS and CDR2 SASEGT. The CDR3 loop is CASIHTGLAGGREQFF.

J is TRBJ2-1 and V is TRBV20-1; TCRdb designates TRBD1, a call that cannot be tested without DNA. Germline values: CDR1 DFQATT, CDR2 SNEGSKA (reference sequence). The CDR3 has 13 residues. CDR3 loop: CSANGQVYNEQFF.

This rearrangement joins TRBV21-1 to TRBJ2-1. TRBV21-1 is designated a pseudogene. The CDR3 is 14 residues long. Here the CDR3 reads CASIYGSSYNEQFF.

This sequence joins TRBV14 and TRBJ2-2; TCRdb's D call, TRBD2, is unchecked because there is no DNA. CDR1 and CDR2 from the germline V gene are SGHDN and FVKESK. The CDR3 is 18 residues long. CDR3 sequence reads: CASSQRGRTSRNTGELFF.

The genes are TRBV5-1 and TRBJ1-2; TCRdb lists TRBD1, though no DNA is available to test this call. This CDR3 comprises 14 residues. From germline, CDR1 is SGHRS and CDR2 YFSETQ. CDR3 sequence: CASTLPGTVYGYTF.

This chain connects TRBV28 to TRBJ1-5; TCRdb selects TRBD1, and the lack of DNA leaves this call unchecked. Germline V CDR1 and CDR2: MDHEN, SYDVKM. CDR3 length equals 13 residues. The CDR3 loop reads CASNRDNNQPQHF.

This rearrangement joins TRBV6-2 or TRBV6-3 to TRBJ2-1; there is no DNA to check the TCRdb D call of TRBD2. The germline V gene encodes CDR1 MNHEY and CDR2 SVGEGT. The CDR3 is 14 residues long. The CDR3 loop is CASRRLAAYNEQFF.

The J gene is TRBJ2-2, the V gene TRBV19. Germline V CDR1 and CDR2: LNHDA, SQIVND (reference sequence). The CDR3 covers 12 residues. The CDR3 loop is CASIDTTGELFF.

This chain uses TRBV5-6 with TRBJ1-5; TCRdb returns TRBD1, unconfirmable since there is no DNA. CDR3 size: 14 residues. CDR1 and CDR2 (germline): SGHDT, YYEEEE. The CDR3 region is CASSFGDTNQPQHF.

The CDR3 region is CSARPNTGDNYGYTF. The chain is built from TRBV20-1 and TRBJ1-2; TCRdb's D call, TRBD1, is unchecked because there is no DNA. CDR1 is DFQATT, CDR2 SNEGSKA, per germline (reference sequence). The CDR3 length is 15 residues.

The V gene is TRBV28, the J gene TRBJ2-3; TCRdb reports TRBD1, a call that lacks DNA to check it against. Germline values: CDR1 MDHEN, CDR2 SYDVKM. This CDR3 spans 15 amino acids. CDR3 sequence reads: CASSFPRGGTDTQYF.